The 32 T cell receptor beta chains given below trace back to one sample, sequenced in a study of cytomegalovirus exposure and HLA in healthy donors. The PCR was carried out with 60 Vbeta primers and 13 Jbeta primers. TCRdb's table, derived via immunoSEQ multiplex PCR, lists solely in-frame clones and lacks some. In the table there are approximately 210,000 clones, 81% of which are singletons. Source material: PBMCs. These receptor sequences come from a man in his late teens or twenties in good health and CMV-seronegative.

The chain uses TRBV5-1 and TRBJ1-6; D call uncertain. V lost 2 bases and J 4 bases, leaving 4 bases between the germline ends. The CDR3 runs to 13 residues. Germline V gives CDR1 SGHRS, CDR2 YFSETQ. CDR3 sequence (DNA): TGCGCCAGCAGCTTTATTTATAATTCACCCCTCCACTTT. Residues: CASSFIYNSPLHF.

CDR3 residues: CASSDQGIGEKLFF. The CDR3 coding sequence is TGTGCCAGCAGCGACCAGGGTATCGGTGAAAAACTGTTTTTT. The rearrangement links TRBV9 to TRBJ1-4; D might be TRBD1 (5 bases). The V end lost 3 bases, the J end lost 7 bases, and 13 bases lay between the germline ends. CDR1 is SGDLS, CDR2 YYNGEE, per germline. This CDR3 region has 14 residues. Looking up the rest from reference TRBV9 and TRBJ1-4 gives the full variable domain: DSGVTQTPKHLITATGQRVTLRCSPRSGDLSVYWYQQSLDQGLQFLIQYYNGEERAKGNILERFSAQQFPDLHSELNLSSLELGDSALYFCASSDQGIGEKLFFGSGTQLSVL.

CDR3 region: CASSKTANYEQYF. CDR3 nucleotide sequence: TGTGCCAGTAGTAAGACAGCAAACTACGAGCAGTACTTC. V gene TRBV19 combines with J gene TRBJ2-7, with a tentative D call TRBD1 (5 bases). The V end was cut by 4 bases, the J end by 3 bases, with 10 bases between. Per the germline V gene, CDR1 is LNHDA and CDR2 is SQIVND (reference sequence). This CDR3 region has 13 residues.

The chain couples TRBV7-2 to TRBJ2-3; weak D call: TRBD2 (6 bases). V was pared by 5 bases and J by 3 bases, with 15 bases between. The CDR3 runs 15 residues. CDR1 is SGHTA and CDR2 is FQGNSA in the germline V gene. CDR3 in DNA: TGTGCCAGCAGCCCAGACGGACTACGAACAGATACGCAGTATTTT. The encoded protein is CASSPDGLRTDTQYF.

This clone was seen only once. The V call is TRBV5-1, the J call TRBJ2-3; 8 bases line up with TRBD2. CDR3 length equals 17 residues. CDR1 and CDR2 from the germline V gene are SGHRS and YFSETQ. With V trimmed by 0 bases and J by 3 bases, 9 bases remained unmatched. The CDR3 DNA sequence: TGCGCCAGCAGCTTGGGGGCCGGGGGGGTAGGGACAGATACGCAGTATTTT. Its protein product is CASSLGAGGVGTDTQYF.

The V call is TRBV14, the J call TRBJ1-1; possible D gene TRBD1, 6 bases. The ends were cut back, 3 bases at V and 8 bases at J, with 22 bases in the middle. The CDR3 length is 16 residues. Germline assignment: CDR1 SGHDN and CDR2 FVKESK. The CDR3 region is CASSQIRVGAASEAFF. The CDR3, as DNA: TGTGCCAGCAGCCAGATTAGAGTGGGGGCTGCGAGCGAAGCTTTCTTT.

The CDR3 DNA follows: TGTGCCAGTACATGGGACGGGAGCTCCTACGAGCAGTACTTC. Its translation is CASTWDGSSYEQYF. The chain is built from TRBV19 and TRBJ2-7, with a possible D match to TRBD2 (6 bases). The ends were cut back, 7 bases at V and 0 bases at J, with 13 bases in the middle. Germline V CDR1 and CDR2: LNHDA, SQIVND (reference sequence). The CDR3 sequence is 14 residues long.

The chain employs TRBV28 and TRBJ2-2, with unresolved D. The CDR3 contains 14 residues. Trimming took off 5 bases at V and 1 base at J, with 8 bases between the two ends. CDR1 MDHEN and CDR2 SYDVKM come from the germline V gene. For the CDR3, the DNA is TGTGCCAGCAGTCTAACCGGGAACACCGGGGAGCTGTTTTTT. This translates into CASSLTGNTGELFF.

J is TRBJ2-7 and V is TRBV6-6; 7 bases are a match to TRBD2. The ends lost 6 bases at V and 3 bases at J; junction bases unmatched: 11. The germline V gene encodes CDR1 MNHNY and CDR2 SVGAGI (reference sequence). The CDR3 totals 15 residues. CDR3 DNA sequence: TGTGCCAGCAGCCCGCTGCGCGGGAGCTTCTACGAGCAGTACTTC. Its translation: CASSPLRGSFYEQYF.

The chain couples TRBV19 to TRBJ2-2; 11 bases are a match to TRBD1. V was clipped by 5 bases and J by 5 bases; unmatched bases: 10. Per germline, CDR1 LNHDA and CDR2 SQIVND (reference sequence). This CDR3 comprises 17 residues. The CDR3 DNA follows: TGTGCCAGTAGTCCCCCTAGGACAGGGGGCCGAACCGGGGAGCTGTTTTTT. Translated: CASSPPRTGGRTGELFF. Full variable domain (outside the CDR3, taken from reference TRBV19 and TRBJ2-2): DGGITQSPKYLFRKEGQNVTLSCEQNLNHDAMYWYRQDPGQGLRLIYYSQIVNDFQKGDIAEGYSVSREKKESFPLTVTSAQKNPTAFYLCASSPPRTGGRTGELFFGEGSRLTVL.

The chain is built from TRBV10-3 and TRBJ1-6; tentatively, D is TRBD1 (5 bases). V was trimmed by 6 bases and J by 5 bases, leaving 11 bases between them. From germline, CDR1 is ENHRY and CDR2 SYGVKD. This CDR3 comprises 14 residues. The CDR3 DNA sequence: TGTGCCATCAGGGCGACAGATAATAATTCACCCCTCCACTTT. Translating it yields CAIRATDNNSPLHF.

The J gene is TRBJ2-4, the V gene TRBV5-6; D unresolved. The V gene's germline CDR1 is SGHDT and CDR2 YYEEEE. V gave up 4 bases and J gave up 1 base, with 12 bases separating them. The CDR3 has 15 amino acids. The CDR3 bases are TGTGCCAGCAGCGTGAGCAGGCCGGCCAAAAACATTCAGTACTTC. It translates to CASSVSRPAKNIQYF.

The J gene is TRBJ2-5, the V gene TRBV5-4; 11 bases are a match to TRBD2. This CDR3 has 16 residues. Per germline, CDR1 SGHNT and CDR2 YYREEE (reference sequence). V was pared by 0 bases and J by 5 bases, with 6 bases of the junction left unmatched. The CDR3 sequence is CASSLEASGGMETQYF. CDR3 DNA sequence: TGTGCCAGCAGCTTGGAGGCTAGCGGGGGGATGGAGACCCAGTACTTC.

For the CDR3, the DNA is TGTGCCAGCAGCTTCGATACAGGGGGCGCAGAATCACCCCTCCACTTT. Its protein product is CASSFDTGGAESPLHF. The gene calls are TRBV7-8 and TRBJ1-6, with 9 bases aligning to TRBD1. With 3 bases clipped from V and 10 bases from J, the junction kept 10 bases outside the gene matches. There are 16 residues in the CDR3. The germline V gene has CDR1 SGHVS and CDR2 FQNEAQ.

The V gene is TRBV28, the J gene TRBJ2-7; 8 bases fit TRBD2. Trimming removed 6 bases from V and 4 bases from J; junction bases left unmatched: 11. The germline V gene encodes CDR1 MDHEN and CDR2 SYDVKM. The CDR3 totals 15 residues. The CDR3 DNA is TGTGCCAGCAGCGCCGGGGGGGGACTACTTTACGAGCAGTACTTC. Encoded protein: CASSAGGGLLYEQYF.

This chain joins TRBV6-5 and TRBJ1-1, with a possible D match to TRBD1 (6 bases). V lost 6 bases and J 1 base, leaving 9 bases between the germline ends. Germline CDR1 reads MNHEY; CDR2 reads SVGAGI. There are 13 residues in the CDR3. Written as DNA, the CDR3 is TGTGCCAGCAGCCGGACAGAGAACACTGAAGCTTTCTTT. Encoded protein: CASSRTENTEAFF.

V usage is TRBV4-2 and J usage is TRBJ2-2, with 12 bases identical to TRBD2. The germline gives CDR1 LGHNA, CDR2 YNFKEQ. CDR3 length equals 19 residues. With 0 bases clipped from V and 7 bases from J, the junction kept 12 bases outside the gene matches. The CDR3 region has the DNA TGTGCCAGCAGCCAAGATCCTAGCGGGAGGGCCGGTATCCTCGGGGAGCTGTTTTTT. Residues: CASSQDPSGRAGILGELFF.

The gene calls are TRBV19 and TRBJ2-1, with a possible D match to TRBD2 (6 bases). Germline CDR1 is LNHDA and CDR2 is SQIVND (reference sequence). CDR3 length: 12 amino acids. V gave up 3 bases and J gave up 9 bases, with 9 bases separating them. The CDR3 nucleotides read TGTGCCAGTAGTATTGGAGGGTCTGAGCAGTTCTTC. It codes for CASSIGGSEQFF.

The CDR3 coding sequence is TGTGCCAGCACCAACGGGACATTTAATCAGCCCCAGCATTTT. Its protein is CASTNGTFNQPQHF. The chain couples TRBV11-3 to TRBJ1-5; maybe TRBD1 (6 bases). The CDR3 totals 14 residues. Germline loops: CDR1 SGHNT, CDR2 YENEEA. Trimming pared 7 bases from V and 4 bases from J, leaving 14 bases between.

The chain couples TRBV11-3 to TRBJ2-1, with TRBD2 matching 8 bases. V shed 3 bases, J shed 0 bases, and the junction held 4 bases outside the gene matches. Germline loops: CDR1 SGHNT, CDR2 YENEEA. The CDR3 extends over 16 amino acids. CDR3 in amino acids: CASSFAAGGSYNEQFF. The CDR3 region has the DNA TGTGCCAGCAGCTTCGCGGCGGGAGGCTCCTACAATGAGCAGTTCTTC.

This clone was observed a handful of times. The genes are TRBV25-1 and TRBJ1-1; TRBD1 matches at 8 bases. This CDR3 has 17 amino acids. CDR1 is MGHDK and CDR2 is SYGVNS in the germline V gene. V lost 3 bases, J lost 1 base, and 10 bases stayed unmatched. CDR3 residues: CASSDGVTGVPNTEAFF. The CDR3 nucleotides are TGTGCCAGCAGTGATGGGGTGACAGGGGTCCCGAACACTGAAGCTTTCTTT.

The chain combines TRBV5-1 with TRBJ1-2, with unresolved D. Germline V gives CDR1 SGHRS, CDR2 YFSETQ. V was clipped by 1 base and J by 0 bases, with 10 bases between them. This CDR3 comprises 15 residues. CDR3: CASSLMGGTNYGYTF. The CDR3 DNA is TGCGCCAGCAGCTTGATGGGCGGGACTAACTATGGCTACACCTTC. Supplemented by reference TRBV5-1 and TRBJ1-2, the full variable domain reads KAGVTQTPRYLIKTRGQQVTLSCSPISGHRSVSWYQQTPGQGLQFLFEYFSETQRNKGNFPGRFSGRQFSNSRSEMNVSTLELGDSALYLCASSLMGGTNYGYTFGSGTRLTVV.

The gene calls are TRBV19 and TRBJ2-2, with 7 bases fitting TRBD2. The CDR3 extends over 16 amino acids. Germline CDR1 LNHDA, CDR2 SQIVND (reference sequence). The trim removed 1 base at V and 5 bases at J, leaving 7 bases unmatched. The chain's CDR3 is CASSIGLAASTGELFF. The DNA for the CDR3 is TGTGCCAGTAGTATAGGACTAGCCGCATCAACCGGGGAGCTGTTTTTT. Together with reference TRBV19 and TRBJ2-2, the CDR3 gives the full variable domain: DGGITQSPKYLFRKEGQNVTLSCEQNLNHDAMYWYRQDPGQGLRLIYYSQIVNDFQKGDIAEGYSVSREKKESFPLTVTSAQKNPTAFYLCASSIGLAASTGELFFGEGSRLTVL.

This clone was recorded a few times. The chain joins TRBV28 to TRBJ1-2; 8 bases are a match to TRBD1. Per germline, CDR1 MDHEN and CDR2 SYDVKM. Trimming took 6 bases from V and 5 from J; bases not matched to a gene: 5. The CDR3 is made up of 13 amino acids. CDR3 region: CASSTGGSYGYTF. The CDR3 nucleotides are TGTGCCAGCAGCACAGGGGGATCATATGGCTACACCTTC.

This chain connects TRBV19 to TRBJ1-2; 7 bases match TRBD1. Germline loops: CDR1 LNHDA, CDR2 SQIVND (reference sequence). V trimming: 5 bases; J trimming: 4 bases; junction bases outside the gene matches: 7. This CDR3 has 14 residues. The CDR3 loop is CASSRGQTSYGYTF. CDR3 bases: TGTGCCAGTAGTCGGGGACAGACCTCCTATGGCTACACCTTC.

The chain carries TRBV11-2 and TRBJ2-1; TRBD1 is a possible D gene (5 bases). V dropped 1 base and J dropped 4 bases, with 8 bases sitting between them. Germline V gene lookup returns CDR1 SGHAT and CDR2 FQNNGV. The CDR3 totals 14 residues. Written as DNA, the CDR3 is TGTGCCAGCAGCTTAGTCCAGGGATACAATGAGCAGTTCTTC. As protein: CASSLVQGYNEQFF.

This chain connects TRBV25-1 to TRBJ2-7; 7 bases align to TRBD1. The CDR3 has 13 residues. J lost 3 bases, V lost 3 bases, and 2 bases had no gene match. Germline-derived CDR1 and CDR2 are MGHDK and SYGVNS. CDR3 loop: CASSDSGGYEQYF. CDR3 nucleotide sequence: TGTGCCAGCAGTGACTCAGGGGGCTACGAGCAGTACTTC.

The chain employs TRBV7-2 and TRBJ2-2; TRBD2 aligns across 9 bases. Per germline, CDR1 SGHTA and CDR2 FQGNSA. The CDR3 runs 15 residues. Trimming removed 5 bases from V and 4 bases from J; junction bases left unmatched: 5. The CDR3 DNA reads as TGTGCCAGCAGCCTAGGACTAGCGCTCACCGGGGAGCTGTTTTTT. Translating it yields CASSLGLALTGELFF.

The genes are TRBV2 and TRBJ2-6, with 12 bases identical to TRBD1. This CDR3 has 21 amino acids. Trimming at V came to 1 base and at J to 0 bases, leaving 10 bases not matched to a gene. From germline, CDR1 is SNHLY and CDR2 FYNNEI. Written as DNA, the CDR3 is TGTGCCAGCAGTGAAGTTCGGGGGACAGGGGGCGGTAGCTCTGGGGCCAACGTCCTGACTTTC. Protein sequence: CASSEVRGTGGGSSGANVLTF.

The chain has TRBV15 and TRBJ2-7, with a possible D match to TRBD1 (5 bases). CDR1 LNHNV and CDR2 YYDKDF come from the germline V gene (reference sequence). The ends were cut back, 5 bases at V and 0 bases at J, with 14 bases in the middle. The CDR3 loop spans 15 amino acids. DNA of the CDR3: TGTGCCACCAGCGGGTACACAGGTTCCTCCTACGAGCAGTACTTC. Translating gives CATSGYTGSSYEQYF.

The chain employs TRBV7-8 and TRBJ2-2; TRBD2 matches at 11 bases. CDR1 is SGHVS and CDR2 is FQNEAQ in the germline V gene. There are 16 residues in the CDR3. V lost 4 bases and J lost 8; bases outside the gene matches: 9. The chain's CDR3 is CASSSGLAVGRGELFF. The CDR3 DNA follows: TGTGCCAGCAGCTCGGGACTAGCGGTGGGGAGGGGGGAGCTGTTTTTT.

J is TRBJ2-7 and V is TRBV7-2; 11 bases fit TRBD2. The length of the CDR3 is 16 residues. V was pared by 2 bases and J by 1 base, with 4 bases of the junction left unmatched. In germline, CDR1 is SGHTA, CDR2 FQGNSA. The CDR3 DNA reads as TGTGCCAGCAGCTTATGGGCTAGCGGGGGGTCCTACGAGCAGTACTTC. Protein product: CASSLWASGGSYEQYF.